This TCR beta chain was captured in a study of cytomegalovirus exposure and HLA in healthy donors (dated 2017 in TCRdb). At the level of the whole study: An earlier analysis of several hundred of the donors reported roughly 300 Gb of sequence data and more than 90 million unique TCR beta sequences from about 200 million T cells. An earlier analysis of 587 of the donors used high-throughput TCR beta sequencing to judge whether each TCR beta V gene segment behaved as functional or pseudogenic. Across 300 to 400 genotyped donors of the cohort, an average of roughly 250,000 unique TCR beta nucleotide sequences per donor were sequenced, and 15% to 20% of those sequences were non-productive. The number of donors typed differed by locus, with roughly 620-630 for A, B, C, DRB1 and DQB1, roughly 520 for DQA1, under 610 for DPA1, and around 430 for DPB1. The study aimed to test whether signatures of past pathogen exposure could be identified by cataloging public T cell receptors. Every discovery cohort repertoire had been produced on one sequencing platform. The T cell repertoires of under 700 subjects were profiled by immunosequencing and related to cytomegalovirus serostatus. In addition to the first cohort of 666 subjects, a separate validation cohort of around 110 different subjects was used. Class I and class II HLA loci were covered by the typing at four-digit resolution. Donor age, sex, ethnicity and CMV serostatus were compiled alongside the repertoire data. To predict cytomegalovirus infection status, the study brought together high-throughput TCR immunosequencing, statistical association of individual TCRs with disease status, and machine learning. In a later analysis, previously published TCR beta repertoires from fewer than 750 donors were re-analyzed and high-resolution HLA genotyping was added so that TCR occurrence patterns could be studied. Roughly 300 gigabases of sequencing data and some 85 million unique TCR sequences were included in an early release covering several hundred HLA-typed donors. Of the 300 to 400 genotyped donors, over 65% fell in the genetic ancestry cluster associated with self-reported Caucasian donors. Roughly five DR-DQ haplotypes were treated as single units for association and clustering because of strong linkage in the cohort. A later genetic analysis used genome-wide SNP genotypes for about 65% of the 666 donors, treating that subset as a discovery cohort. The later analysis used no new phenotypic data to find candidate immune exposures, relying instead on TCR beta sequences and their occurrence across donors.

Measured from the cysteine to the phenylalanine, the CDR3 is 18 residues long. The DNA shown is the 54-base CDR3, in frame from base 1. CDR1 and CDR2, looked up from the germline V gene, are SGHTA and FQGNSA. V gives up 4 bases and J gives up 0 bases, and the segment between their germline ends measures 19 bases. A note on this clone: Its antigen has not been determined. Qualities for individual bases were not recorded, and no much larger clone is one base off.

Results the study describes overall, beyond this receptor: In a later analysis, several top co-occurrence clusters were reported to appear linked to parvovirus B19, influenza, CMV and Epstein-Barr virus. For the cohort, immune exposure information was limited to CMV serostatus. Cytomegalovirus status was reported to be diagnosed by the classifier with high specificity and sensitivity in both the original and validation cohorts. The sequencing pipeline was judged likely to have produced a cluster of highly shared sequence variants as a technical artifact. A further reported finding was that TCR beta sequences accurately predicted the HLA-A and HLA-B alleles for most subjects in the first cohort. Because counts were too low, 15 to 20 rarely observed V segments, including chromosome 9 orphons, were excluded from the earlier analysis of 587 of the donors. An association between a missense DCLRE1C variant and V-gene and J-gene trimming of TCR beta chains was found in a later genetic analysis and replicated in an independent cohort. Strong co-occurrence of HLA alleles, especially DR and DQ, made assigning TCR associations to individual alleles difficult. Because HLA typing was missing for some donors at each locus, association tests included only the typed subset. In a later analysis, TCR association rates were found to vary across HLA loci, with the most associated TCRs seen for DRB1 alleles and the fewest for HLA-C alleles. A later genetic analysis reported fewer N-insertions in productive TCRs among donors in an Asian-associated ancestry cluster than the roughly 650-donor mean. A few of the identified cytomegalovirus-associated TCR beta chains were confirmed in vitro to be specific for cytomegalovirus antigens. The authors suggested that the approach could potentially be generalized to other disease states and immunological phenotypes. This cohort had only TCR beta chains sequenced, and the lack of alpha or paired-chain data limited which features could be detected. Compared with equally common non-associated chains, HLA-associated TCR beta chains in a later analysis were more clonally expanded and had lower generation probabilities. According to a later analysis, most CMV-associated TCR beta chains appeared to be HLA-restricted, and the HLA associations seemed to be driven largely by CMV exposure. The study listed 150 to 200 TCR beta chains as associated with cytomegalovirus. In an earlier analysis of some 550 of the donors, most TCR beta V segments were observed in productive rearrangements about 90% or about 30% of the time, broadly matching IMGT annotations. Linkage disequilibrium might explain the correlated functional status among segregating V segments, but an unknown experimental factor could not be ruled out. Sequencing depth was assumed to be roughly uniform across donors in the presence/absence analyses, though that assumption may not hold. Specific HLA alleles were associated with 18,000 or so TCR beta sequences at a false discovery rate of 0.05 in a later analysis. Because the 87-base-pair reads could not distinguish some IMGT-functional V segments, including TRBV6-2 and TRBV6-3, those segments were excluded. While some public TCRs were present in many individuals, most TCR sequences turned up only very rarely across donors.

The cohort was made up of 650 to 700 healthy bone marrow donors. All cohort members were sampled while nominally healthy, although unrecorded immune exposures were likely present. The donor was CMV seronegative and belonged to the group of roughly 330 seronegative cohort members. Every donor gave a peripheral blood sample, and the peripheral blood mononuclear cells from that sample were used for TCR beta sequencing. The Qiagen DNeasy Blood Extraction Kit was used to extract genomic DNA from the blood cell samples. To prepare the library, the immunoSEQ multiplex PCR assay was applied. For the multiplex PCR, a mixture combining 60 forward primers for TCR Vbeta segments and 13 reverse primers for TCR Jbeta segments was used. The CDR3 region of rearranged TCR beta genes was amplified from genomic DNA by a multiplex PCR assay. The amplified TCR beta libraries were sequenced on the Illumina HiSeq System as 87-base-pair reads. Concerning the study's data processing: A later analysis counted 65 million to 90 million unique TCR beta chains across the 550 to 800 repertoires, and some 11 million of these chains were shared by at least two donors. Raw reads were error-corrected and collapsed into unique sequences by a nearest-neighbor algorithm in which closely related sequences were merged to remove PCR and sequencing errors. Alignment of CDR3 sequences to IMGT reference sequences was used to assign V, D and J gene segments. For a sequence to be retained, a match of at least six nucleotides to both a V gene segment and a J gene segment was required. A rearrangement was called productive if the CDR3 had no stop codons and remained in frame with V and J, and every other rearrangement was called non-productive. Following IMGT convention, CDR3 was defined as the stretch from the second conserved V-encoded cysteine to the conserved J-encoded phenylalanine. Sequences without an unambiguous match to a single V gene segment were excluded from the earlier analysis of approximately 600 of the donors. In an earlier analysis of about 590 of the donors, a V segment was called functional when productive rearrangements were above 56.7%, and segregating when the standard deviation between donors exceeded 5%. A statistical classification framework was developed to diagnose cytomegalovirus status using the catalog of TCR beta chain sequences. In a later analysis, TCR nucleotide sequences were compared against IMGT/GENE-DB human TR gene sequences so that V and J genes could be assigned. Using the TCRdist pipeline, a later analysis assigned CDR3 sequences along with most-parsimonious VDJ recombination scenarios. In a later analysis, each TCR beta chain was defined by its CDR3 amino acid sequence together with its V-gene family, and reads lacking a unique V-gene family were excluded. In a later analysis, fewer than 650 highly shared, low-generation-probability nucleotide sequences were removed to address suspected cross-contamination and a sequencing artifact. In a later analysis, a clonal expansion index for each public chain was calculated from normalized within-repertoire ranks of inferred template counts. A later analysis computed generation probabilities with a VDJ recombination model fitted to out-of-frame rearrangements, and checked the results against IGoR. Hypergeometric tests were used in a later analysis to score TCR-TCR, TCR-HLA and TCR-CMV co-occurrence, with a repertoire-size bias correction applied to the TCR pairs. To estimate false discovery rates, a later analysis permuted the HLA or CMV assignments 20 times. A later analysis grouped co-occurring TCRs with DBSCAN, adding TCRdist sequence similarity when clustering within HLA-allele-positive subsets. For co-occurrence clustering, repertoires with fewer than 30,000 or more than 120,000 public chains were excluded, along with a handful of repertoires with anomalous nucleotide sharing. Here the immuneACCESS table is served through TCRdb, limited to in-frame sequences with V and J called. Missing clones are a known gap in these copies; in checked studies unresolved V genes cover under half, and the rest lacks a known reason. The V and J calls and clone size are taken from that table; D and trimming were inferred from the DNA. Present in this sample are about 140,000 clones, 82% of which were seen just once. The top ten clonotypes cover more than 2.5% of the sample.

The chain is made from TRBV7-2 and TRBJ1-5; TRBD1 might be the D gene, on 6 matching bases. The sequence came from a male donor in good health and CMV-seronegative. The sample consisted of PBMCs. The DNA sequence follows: TGTGCCAGCAGCTCCCCCGGGACACCCGTAAATAGCAATCAGCCCCAGCATTTT. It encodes CASSSPGTPVNSNQPQHF.